This T cell receptor (beta chain) was identified in a study of cytomegalovirus exposure and HLA in healthy donors. Notes on this clone: What it binds is unknown.

Findings and limits, study-wide: Under in vitro conditions, three CMV-associated chains were confirmed as specific for CMV antigens. Within an earlier analysis, most TCR beta V segments proved productive either about 90% or about 30% of the time. Later genetic work tied a missense DCLRE1C variant to beta-chain V and J trimming. Association of 16,951 TCR beta sequences with HLA alleles was found at 0.05 false discovery rate in a later analysis.

PCR amplification relied on 60 Vbeta primers (plus 13 Jbeta primers). Sequencing was performed with immunoSEQ multiplex PCR; in TCRdb, only in-frame clones are kept and a portion is missing. The table lists about 110,000 clones, 70% to 85% of them singletons. Trimming took 5 bases from V and 5 from J, leaving 12 bases between them. Germline CDR1 is MNHNY and CDR2 is SVGAGI (reference sequence). This CDR3 has 13 amino acids. Input material: PBMCs. The rearrangement links TRBV6-6 to TRBJ2-5; TRBD2 is a possible D gene (5 bases). This receptor was obtained from a man aged 30 to 45 in good health and CMV-seropositive. The CDR3 sequence: CASSQDRRETQYF. The DNA for the CDR3 is TGTGCCAGCAGTCAAGACCGGAGGGAGACCCAGTACTTC.